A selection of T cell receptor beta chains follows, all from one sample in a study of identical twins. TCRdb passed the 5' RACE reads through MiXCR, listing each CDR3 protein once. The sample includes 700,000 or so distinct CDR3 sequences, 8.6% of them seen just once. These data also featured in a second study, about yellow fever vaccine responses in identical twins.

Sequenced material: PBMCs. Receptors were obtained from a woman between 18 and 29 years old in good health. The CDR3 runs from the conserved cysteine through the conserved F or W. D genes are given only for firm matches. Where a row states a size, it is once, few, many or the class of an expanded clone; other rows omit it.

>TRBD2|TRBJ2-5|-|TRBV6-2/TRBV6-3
CASLAGEETQYF
TGTGCCAGTCTGGCGGGAGAAGAGACCCAGTACTTC
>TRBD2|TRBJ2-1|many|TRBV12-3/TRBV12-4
CASSSRGRSSYNEQFF
TGTGCCAGCAGTTCGCGCGGGAGGAGTTCCTACAATGAGCAGTTCTTC
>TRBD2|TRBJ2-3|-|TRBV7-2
CASIPLAGGRMDTQYF
TGTGCCAGCATCCCCCTAGCGGGGGGGAGGATGGATACGCAGTATTTT
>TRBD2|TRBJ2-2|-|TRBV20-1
CSARISGGAVGELFF
TGCAGTGCTAGAATTAGCGGGGGGGCCGTTGGGGAGCTGTTTTTT
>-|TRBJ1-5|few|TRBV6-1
CASSEAGGEYQPQHF
TGTGCCAGCAGTGAAGCAGGTGGCGAATATCAGCCCCAGCATTTT
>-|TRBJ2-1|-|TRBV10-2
CASSTSMDLTRGEQFF
TGCGCCAGCAGTACGTCTATGGACCTTACAAGGGGTGAGCAGTTCTTC
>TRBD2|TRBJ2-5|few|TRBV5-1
CASSPLASGGAGETQYF
TGCGCCAGCAGCCCCCTCGCGAGCGGGGGGGCGGGAGAGACCCAGTACTTC
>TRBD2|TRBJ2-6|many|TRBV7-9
CASSLLAGWGGANVLTF
TGTGCCAGCAGCTTACTAGCGGGATGGGGTGGGGCCAACGTCCTGACTTTC
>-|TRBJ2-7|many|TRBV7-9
CASSDYRVSYF
TGTGCCAGCAGCGACTACAGGGTCAGTTACTTC
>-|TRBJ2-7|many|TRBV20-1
CSGLAGISYEQYF
TGCAGTGGGCTAGCCGGGATCTCCTACGAGCAGTACTTC
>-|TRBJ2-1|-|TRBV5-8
CASSLGLRTSSYNEQFF
TGTGCCAGCAGCTTGGGGCTTAGGACGAGCTCCTACAATGAGCAGTTCTTC
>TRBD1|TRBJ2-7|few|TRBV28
CASSFPGQPYEQYF
TGTGCCAGCAGTTTCCCGGGACAGCCCTACGAGCAGTACTTC
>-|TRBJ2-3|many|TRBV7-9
CASSPRGTDTQYF
TGTGCCAGCAGCCCTCGCGGGACAGATACGCAGTATTTT
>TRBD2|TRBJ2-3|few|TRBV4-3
CASSQDGGRGDTQYF
TGCGCCAGCAGCCAAGACGGGGGGAGAGGAGATACGCAGTATTTT
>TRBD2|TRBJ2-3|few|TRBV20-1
CSAPGLAEGDTQYF
TGCAGTGCACCAGGACTAGCGGAGGGGGATACGCAGTATTTT
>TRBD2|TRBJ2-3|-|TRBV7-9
CASTVPSGATDTQYF
TGTGCCAGCACCGTCCCCAGCGGGGCCACAGATACGCAGTATTTT
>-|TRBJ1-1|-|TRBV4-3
CASSQEYRVDTEAFF
TGCGCCAGCAGCCAAGAATACAGGGTTGACACTGAAGCTTTCTTT
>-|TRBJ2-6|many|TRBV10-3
CAITSDGSSGANVLTF
TGTGCCATCACCTCGGACGGAAGCTCTGGGGCCAACGTCCTGACTTTC
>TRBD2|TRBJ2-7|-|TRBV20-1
CSARDPLAGSYEQYF
TGCAGTGCTAGAGATCCCCTAGCGGGGAGCTACGAGCAGTACTTC
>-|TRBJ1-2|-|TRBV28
CASSLQLNYGYTF
TGTGCCAGCAGTTTACAACTTAACTATGGCTACACCTTC
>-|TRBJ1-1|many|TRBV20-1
CSARDRAGITEAFF
TGCAGTGCTAGAGATCGGGCAGGGATCACTGAAGCTTTCTTT
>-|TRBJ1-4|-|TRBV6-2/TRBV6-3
CASSYRGIGEKLFF
TGTGCCAGCAGTTACCGAGGAATTGGAGAAAAACTGTTTTTT
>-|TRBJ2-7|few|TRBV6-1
CASKMGMNYEQYF
TGTGCCAGCAAGATGGGGATGAACTACGAGCAGTACTTC
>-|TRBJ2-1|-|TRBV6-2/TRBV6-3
CASSYSGSQFF
TGTGCCAGCAGTTACTCTGGGTCCCAGTTCTTC
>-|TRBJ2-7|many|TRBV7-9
CASSLSSSEQYF
TGTGCCAGCAGCTTATCCAGCTCCGAGCAGTACTTC
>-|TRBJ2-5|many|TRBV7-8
CASKRGAVLEETQYF
TGTGCCAGCAAACGAGGCGCGGTATTGGAGGAGACCCAGTACTTC
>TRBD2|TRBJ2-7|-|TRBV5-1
CASSLEGTSGYEQYF
TGCGCCAGCAGCTTGGAAGGGACTAGCGGGTACGAGCAGTACTTC
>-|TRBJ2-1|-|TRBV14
CASSRQPLLGNLNEQFF
TGTGCCAGCAGCCGTCAACCCCTCTTGGGGAACCTCAATGAGCAGTTCTTC
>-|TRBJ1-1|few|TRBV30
CAWYQAEAFF
TGTGCCTGGTACCAAGCTGAAGCTTTCTTT
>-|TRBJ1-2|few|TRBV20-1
CSARWFRYGYTF
TGCAGTGCTAGGTGGTTTCGGTATGGCTACACCTTC
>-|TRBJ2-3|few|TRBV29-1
CSDTRDTDTQYF
TGCAGCGATACGAGGGATACAGATACGCAGTATTTT
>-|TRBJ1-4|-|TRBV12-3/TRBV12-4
CASTHTQWRGNEKLFF
TGTGCCAGCACCCATACCCAGTGGAGAGGTAATGAAAAACTGTTTTTT
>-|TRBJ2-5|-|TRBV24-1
CATSVGGPPETQYF
TGTGCCACCAGTGTAGGCGGTCCCCCAGAGACCCAGTACTTC
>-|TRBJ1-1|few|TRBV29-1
CSAKDKRNTEAFF
TGCAGCGCCAAGGACAAGAGGAACACTGAAGCTTTCTTT
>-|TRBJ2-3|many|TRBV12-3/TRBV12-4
CASSPPGGRQYF
TGTGCCAGCAGTCCCCCAGGGGGGAGGCAGTATTTT
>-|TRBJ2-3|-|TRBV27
CASRSPIPPTQYF
TGTGCCAGCAGGTCTCCGATTCCCCCCACGCAGTATTTT
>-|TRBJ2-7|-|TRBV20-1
CSASRAPLYEQYF
TGCAGTGCTAGCCGAGCCCCCTTGTACGAGCAGTACTTC
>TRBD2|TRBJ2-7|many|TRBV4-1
CASSYGLAGVEQYF
TGCGCCAGCAGCTATGGACTAGCGGGAGTCGAGCAGTACTTC
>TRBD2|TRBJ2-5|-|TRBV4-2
CASSQGTSGLEETQYF
TGTGCCAGCAGCCAGGGGACTAGCGGGTTAGAAGAGACCCAGTACTTC
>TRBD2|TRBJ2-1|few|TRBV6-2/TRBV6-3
CASRLSGSSGEQFF
TGTGCCAGCAGACTTAGCGGGAGTAGTGGTGAGCAGTTCTTC
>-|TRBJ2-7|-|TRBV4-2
CASSLFPGTDSYEQYF
TGTGCCAGCAGCCTTTTCCCCGGGACGGACTCCTACGAGCAGTACTTC
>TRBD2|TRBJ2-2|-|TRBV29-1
CSVVLRLAGSTGELFF
TGCAGCGTTGTCCTACGACTAGCGGGTAGCACCGGGGAGCTGTTTTTT
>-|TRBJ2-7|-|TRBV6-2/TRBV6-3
CASSYTGFWYEQYF
TGTGCCAGCAGTTACACGGGGTTCTGGTACGAGCAGTACTTC
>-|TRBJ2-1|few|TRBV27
CASSLWTTDEQFF
TGTGCCAGCAGTTTATGGACAACGGATGAGCAGTTCTTC
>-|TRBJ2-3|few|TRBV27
CASSLRAGDTQYF
TGTGCCAGCAGTTTGAGGGCTGGAGATACGCAGTATTTT
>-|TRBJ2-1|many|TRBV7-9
CASSNRDKISYNEQFF
TGTGCCAGCAGCAACCGGGACAAAATCTCCTACAATGAGCAGTTCTTC
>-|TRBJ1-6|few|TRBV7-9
CASSITDSPLHF
TGTGCCAGCAGCATCACAGATTCACCCCTCCACTTT
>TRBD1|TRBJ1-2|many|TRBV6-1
CASSTPRDRGGYTF
TGTGCCAGCAGTACCCCTCGGGACAGAGGAGGCTACACCTTC
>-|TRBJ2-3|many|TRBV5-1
CASSSTGGTDTQYF
TGCGCCAGCAGCTCGACCGGAGGGACAGATACGCAGTATTTT
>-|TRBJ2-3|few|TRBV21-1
CASSKAGDPTDTQYF
TGTGCCAGCAGCAAAGCTGGTGACCCAACAGATACGCAGTATTTT
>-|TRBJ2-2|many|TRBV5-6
CASSLWGRDTGELFF
TGTGCCAGCAGCTTGTGGGGGAGAGACACCGGGGAGCTGTTTTTT
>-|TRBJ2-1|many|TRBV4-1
CASSQPGLDLDEQFF
TGCGCCAGCAGCCAACCGGGCCTAGACTTGGATGAGCAGTTCTTC
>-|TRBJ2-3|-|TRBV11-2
CASSLGSSPDTQYF
TGTGCCAGCAGCTTAGGGTCTAGCCCAGATACGCAGTATTTT